Each of the 10 T cell receptor beta chains below was sequenced from the same sample in a study of T cell responses to AZD1222 COVID-19 vaccine (dated by TCRdb to the early 2020s). In light of the paper, this sample's time point label describes: baseline before first vaccination. The library came from the immunoSEQ multiplex PCR assay. TCRdb's version of the immuneACCESS table is confined to in-frame rearrangements and falls short of the full clone set. An unresolved V gene accounts for under half of the shortfall where checked; the remainder is of unknown origin. The sample has fewer than 110,000 clones on record, 85% to 90% of them singletons. 1.4% of the sample lies in the top ten. Sequencing was performed on peripheral blood, taken on day 0 of AZD1222 vaccination. The receptors stem from an adult in good health.

The rearrangement uses TRBV3-1 (or the pseudogene TRBV3-2) and TRBJ2-3, with 7 positions matching TRBD2. After removal of 0 bases from V and 2 bases from J, the junction contained 11 bases not matched to a gene. CDR1 LGHDT and CDR2 YNNKEL come from the germline V gene (reference sequence). This CDR3 is built from 18 residues. CDR3 DNA sequence: TGTGCCAGCAGCCAAGAATCCGTCGGGGACTACCCCACAGATACGCAGTATTTT. Translating it yields CASSQESVGDYPTDTQYF.

This clone occurred a few times. The chain employs TRBV9 and TRBJ2-7, with 8 bases fitting TRBD2. Germline CDR1 and CDR2: SGDLS and YYNGEE. Trimming at V came to 0 bases and at J to 0 bases, leaving 5 bases not matched to a gene. The CDR3 extends over 16 amino acids. The CDR3 region is CASSVERGPLSYEQYF. CDR3 sequence (DNA): TGTGCCAGCAGCGTAGAGCGGGGGCCCCTCTCCTACGAGCAGTACTTC.

The rearrangement links TRBV10-1 to TRBJ1-1; possibly TRBD1 for D (5 bases). Trimming took 6 bases from V and 2 from J, leaving 19 bases between them. In germline, CDR1 is WNHNN, CDR2 SYGVQD (reference sequence). This CDR3 has 16 amino acids. CDR3 residues: CASSPGRSGGNTEAFF. DNA for the CDR3: TGCGCCAGCAGCCCGGGACGGTCGGGGGGAAACACTGAAGCTTTCTTT.

V and J are TRBV18 and TRBJ1-1; 8 nucleotides match TRBD1. Germline trimming cut 6 bases from V and 4 bases from J; bases unmatched to any gene: 7. Germline V gives CDR1 KGHSH, CDR2 LQKENI. The CDR3 is made up of 14 amino acids. This chain's CDR3 is CASSQGQGITEAFF. The CDR3 DNA follows: TGTGCCAGCTCCCAAGGACAGGGTATCACTGAAGCTTTCTTT.

The genes are TRBV2 and TRBJ1-3; D possibly corresponds to TRBD1 (6 bases). The length of the CDR3 is 15 residues. Per the germline V gene, CDR1 is SNHLY and CDR2 is FYNNEI. With 1 base removed from V and 4 bases from J, the gap between germline ends came to 11 bases. CDR3 in amino acids: CASSEEGGSGNTIYF. The CDR3 nucleotides read TGTGCCAGCAGTGAAGAGGGGGGATCCGGAAACACCATATATTTT.

The chain combines TRBV27 with TRBJ1-2; a weak D match, TRBD1 (6 bases). Germline CDR1 and CDR2: MNHEY and SMNVEV (reference sequence). The V and J ends lost 7 bases and 2 bases respectively, with 11 bases between them. The CDR3 extends over 13 amino acids. CDR3 sequence: CASTGGRNYGYTF. CDR3 sequence (DNA): TGTGCCAGCACGGGGGGGCGCAACTATGGCTACACCTTC.

This sequence joins TRBV27 and TRBJ2-6; no firm D call. CDR1 is MNHEY and CDR2 is SMNVEV in the germline V gene (reference sequence). The CDR3 is made up of 15 amino acids. Deletions cut 3 bases from V and 0 bases from J, with 6 bases between. Here the CDR3 reads CASSFRSSGANVLTF. The CDR3, as DNA: TGTGCCAGCAGTTTCAGAAGCTCTGGGGCCAACGTCCTGACTTTC.

This clone has only one observation. The chain has TRBV7-9 and TRBJ2-7; D remains ambiguous. V was trimmed by 2 bases and J by 0 bases, leaving 8 bases between them. The germline CDR1 and CDR2 sequences are SEHNR and FQNEAQ (reference sequence). This CDR3 is 14 amino acids long. The CDR3 DNA sequence: TGTGCCAGCAGCTTATCAGACATCTCCTACGAGCAGTACTTC. The encoded protein is CASSLSDISYEQYF.

The gene calls are TRBV4-1 and TRBJ1-4; D is undetermined. The CDR3 has 15 residues. Germline CDR1 and CDR2: MGHRA and YSYEKL. The ends were cut back, 5 bases at V and 0 bases at J, with 10 bases in the middle. The CDR3 loop is CASSNNGATNEKLFF. In DNA, the CDR3 is TGCGCCAGCAGCAACAACGGTGCAACTAATGAAAAACTGTTTTTT.

CDR3 amino acids: CASSAGVYEQYF. The CDR3 DNA is TGTGCCAGCAGTGCCGGAGTCTACGAGCAGTACTTC. The chain joins TRBV6-2 or TRBV6-3 to TRBJ2-7; D is undetermined. CDR3 size: 12 residues. Germline assignment: CDR1 MNHEY and CDR2 SVGEGT. V lost 5 bases and J lost 3, with 8 bases in between.